This T cell receptor (beta chain) was identified during a study of metastatic and nonmetastatic thyroid tumors. Overall study: Across peripheral blood and tumor or nodule tissue samples taken from malignant and benign thyroid patients, the repertoires were compared with one another. Whole-study findings and limits: Malignant thyroid tumors reportedly had TCR beta diversity that was significantly higher than in benign nodules, in blood and tumor.

Through MiXCR, TCRdb re-clonotyped the PCR reads. The table has tens of thousands of clones, roughly an eighth seen once. Germline CDR1 LGHNA, CDR2 YNFKEQ. This CDR3 spans 11 amino acids. The germline V and J ends were trimmed by 5 bases and 5 bases, with 7 bases remaining between them. Patients had received no treatment of any kind before thyroid surgery. In its sample, this clone was seen many times. Its antigen remains unknown. Sequencing was performed on tumor tissue. The chain recombines TRBV4-2 with TRBJ2-7; no firm D call. The source is a female donor with papillary thyroid cancer or a benign thyroid nodule (not recorded which). Some clones in this sample may be carry-over from other donors' samples. The CDR3 spells CASSVENEQYF. The CDR3 DNA sequence: TGTGCCAGCAGCGTGGAAAACGAGCAGTACTTC.